One TCR beta chain is described in this entry. Its antigen remains unidentified. The source of the sample is a study of cytomegalovirus exposure and HLA in healthy donors. Whole-study context: A later analysis reported the approximately 120 validation repertoires used the same platform as the roughly 700 first-cohort repertoires. Regarding the study as a whole: The study put about 180 TCR beta chains on its list as cytomegalovirus-associated. Reports showed the classifier diagnosing cytomegalovirus status with high specificity and sensitivity. The majority of TCR sequences were rare, yet some public TCRs appeared in many donors.

CDR3 length equals 15 residues. V was shortened by 3 bases and J by 6 bases, with 20 bases between the two germline ends. Germline lookup yields CDR1 GTSNPN and CDR2 SVGIG (reference sequence). Repertoires were generated with immunoSEQ multiplex PCR, while TCRdb's copy carries only in-frame clones and drops some. The sample lists 70,000 to 80,000 clones, 94% occurring once. The chain combines TRBV30 with TRBJ1-2; D possibly corresponds to TRBD1 (6 bases). This clonotype originated in a young woman in good health and CMV-seropositive. Sequencing was performed on PBMCs. CDR3 amino acids: CAWRELRGFFDGYTF. The CDR3 nucleotides are TGTGCCTGGAGAGAGCTCAGGGGATTTTTCGATGGCTACACCTTC.